This is a list of T cell receptor beta chains from one sample in a study of multiple sclerosis patients with progressive multifocal leukoencephalopathy. The repertoire was sequenced with immunoSEQ multiplex PCR; TCRdb's copy has only in-frame clones and lacks some. This table holds tens of thousands of clones, 75% to 90% found once. Sequencing used PBMCs, obtained from a patient treated with natalizumab. These receptors all come from a woman under 40 with progressive multifocal leukoencephalopathy. Each CDR3 is given with its conserved first and last residue. A D gene is named only where the DNA matches it firmly. Part of the rows lack a size; the others show once, few, many or a class for expanded clones.

D gene,V gene,clone size,J gene,CDR3 protein,CDR3 DNA
-,TRBV27,-,TRBJ2-1,CASSLRRYNEQFF,TGTGCCAGCAGTTTAAGGAGATACAATGAGCAGTTCTTC
-,TRBV28,once,TRBJ1-1,CATRKRGIGTEAFF,TGTGCCACACGTAAGAGGGGGATTGGCACTGAAGCTTTCTTT
TRBD1,TRBV5-6,few,TRBJ2-2,CASSQDRGMTGELFF,TGTGCCAGCAGCCAGGACAGGGGGATGACCGGGGAGCTGTTTTTT
TRBD1,TRBV5-4,-,TRBJ1-1,CASSLMGQGEGAFF,TGTGCCAGCAGCTTGATGGGACAGGGGGAAGGGGCTTTCTTT
-,TRBV9,-,TRBJ1-5,CASSVAADQPQHF,TGTGCCAGCAGCGTAGCGGCTGATCAGCCCCAGCATTTT
-,TRBV18,-,TRBJ2-2,CASSPTGKATGELFF,TGTGCCAGCTCACCTACGGGAAAAGCAACGGGGGAGCTGTTTTTT
-,TRBV4-2,-,TRBJ1-2,CASSQAAEGYTF,TGTGCCAGCAGCCAAGCAGCTGAAGGCTACACCTTC
TRBD1,TRBV29-1,-,TRBJ1-1,CSVAGRDRNTEAFF,TGCAGCGTCGCAGGCAGGGACAGGAACACTGAAGCTTTCTTT
TRBD1,TRBV29-1,-,TRBJ1-4,CSVEDSADRGSKLFF,TGCAGCGTTGAAGATAGTGCGGACAGGGGCTCCAAACTGTTTTTT
-,TRBV9,-,TRBJ1-5,CASSPGDGERPQHF,TGTGCCAGCAGCCCTGGGGATGGGGAACGGCCCCAGCATTTT
-,TRBV7-8,-,TRBJ2-3,CASLGDTQYF,TGTGCCAGCTTGGGAGATACGCAGTATTTT
-,TRBV7-9,-,TRBJ1-5,CASRKCVAAHQPQHF,TGTGCCAGCAGGAAATGCGTCGCGGCTCATCAGCCCCAGCATTTT
TRBD2,TRBV6-1,once,TRBJ2-3,CASSLLAGRGDTQYF,TGTGCCAGCAGTCTACTAGCGGGAAGGGGAGATACGCAGTATTTT
-,TRBV4-3,medium-sized,TRBJ1-6,CASSPGRGGGNNSPLHF,TGCGCCAGCAGCCCCGGTCGGGGAGGGGGGAATAATTCACCCCTCCACTTT
-,TRBV29-1,-,TRBJ2-2,CSVRGGIDTGELFF,TGCAGCGTCCGCGGAGGCATAGACACCGGGGAGCTGTTTTTT
-,TRBV5-4,-,TRBJ1-6,CASSLEGPASNSPLHF,TGTGCCAGCAGCTTGGAGGGTCCGGCCTCTAATTCACCCCTCCACTTT
-,TRBV19,few,TRBJ2-1,CASSMGWVYNEQFF,TGTGCCAGTAGTATGGGTTGGGTCTACAATGAGCAGTTCTTC
-,TRBV19,-,TRBJ2-2,CASTLLEGGWGTGELFF,TGTGCCAGTACCCTACTGGAGGGGGGTTGGGGCACCGGGGAGCTGTTTTTT
-,TRBV7-7,-,TRBJ2-5,CASSLGGRAGQETQYF,TGTGCCAGCAGCTTAGGAGGGCGGGCAGGACAAGAGACCCAGTACTTC
TRBD2,TRBV13,-,TRBJ2-3,CASSRGGSGSADTQYF,TGTGCCAGCAGCAGGGGGGGTAGCGGGAGTGCGGATACGCAGTATTTT
TRBD2,TRBV11-3,-,TRBJ2-5,CASSLGSGTVQETQYF,TGTGCCAGCAGCTTAGGTAGCGGGACGGTCCAAGAGACCCAGTACTTC
-,TRBV2,-,TRBJ2-7,CASKTSSYEQYF,TGTGCCAGTAAGACTAGCTCCTACGAGCAGTACTTC
-,TRBV29-1,-,TRBJ2-3,CSLTYTDTQYF,TGCAGCTTAACTTACACAGATACGCAGTATTTT
-,TRBV11-2,-,TRBJ2-1,CASSFGFEGSYNEQFF,TGTGCCAGCAGCTTTGGATTTGAGGGCTCCTACAATGAGCAGTTCTTC
-,TRBV9,-,TRBJ1-1,CASREGLTYTEAFF,TGTGCCAGCAGGGAGGGGCTGACCTACACTGAAGCTTTCTTT
-,TRBV9,-,TRBJ2-1,CASSVGDSPMYNEQFF,TGTGCCAGCAGCGTAGGGGACTCTCCCATGTACAATGAGCAGTTCTTC
TRBD2,TRBV18,-,TRBJ2-1,CASSTGLAGGGYNEQFF,TGTGCCAGCTCAACTGGACTAGCGGGAGGGGGGTACAATGAGCAGTTCTTC
-,TRBV19,-,TRBJ2-1,CASSIDRGAYNEQFF,TGTGCCAGTAGTATAGACAGGGGAGCCTACAATGAGCAGTTCTTC
-,TRBV28,-,TRBJ1-1,CASRTGPTEAFF,TGTGCCAGCCGAACAGGACCCACTGAAGCTTTCTTT